This T cell receptor (beta chain) derives from a study of cytomegalovirus exposure and HLA in healthy donors. Per germline, CDR1 MNHNY and CDR2 SVGAGI (reference sequence). Trimming shortened V by 6 bases and J by 0 bases, and 15 bases separated the two germline ends. The CDR3 length is 16 residues. The study's findings and limits: It was found in a later analysis that first-cohort TCR clusters tended to co-occur in the 100 to 150 validation repertoires. The authors listed 164 TCR beta chains as cytomegalovirus-associated. In vitro work confirmed that a few CMV-associated chains recognize CMV antigens.

Remarks on this clone: Its specificity is unknown.

The donors were in the roughly 130-subject validation cohort; that cohort was separate from the roughly 700-subject first cohort. Assay: immunoSEQ multiplex PCR; the TCRdb copy retains only in-frame clones and omits some. Of fewer than 200,000 clones listed, 80% to 90% are singletons. The V call is TRBV6-6, the J call TRBJ1-5; D possibly corresponds to TRBD1 (6 bases). The sequencing sample was made of PBMCs. The receptor comes from a woman aged 25 to 39 in good health and CMV-seronegative. This chain's CDR3 is CASRSGTYYSNQPQHF. CDR3 DNA sequence: TGTGCCAGCAGGTCCGGGACATACTATAGCAATCAGCCCCAGCATTTT.